These T cell receptor beta chains were read from a single sample in a study of T cell responses to AZD1222 COVID-19 vaccine. Sequenced by immunoSEQ multiplex PCR; TCRdb stores in-frame clones only, minus some. The table has around 100,000 clones, around 83% seen once. Sequenced here: peripheral blood, sampled on day 0 of AZD1222 vaccination. These receptors all come from an adult in good health. Both conserved end residues are part of each CDR3. Each record gives: clone size, CDR3 length, D gene, V gene, CDR3 protein. A D gene is named only where the DNA matches it firmly. The size entry is marked missing in some rows and otherwise reads once, few, many or a size class.

clone size: -
CDR3 length: 16
D gene: TRBD2
V gene: TRBV19
CDR3 protein: CASRGLAGGQGDTQYF

clone size: -
CDR3 length: 13
D gene: -
V gene: TRBV19
CDR3 protein: CASRRGQGSEAFF

clone size: -
CDR3 length: 23
D gene: -
V gene: TRBV21-1
CDR3 protein: CASSKYASGISRTPVATNEKLFF

clone size: -
CDR3 length: 15
D gene: -
V gene: TRBV5-1
CDR3 protein: CASSQSGANTGELFF

clone size: -
CDR3 length: 14
D gene: TRBD1
V gene: TRBV7-2
CDR3 protein: CASGGTGGNQPQHF

clone size: -
CDR3 length: 13
D gene: -
V gene: TRBV6-5
CDR3 protein: CASRRDWYQPQHF

clone size: -
CDR3 length: 15
D gene: TRBD1
V gene: TRBV7-2
CDR3 protein: CASSLVDRGENGYTF

clone size: -
CDR3 length: 13
D gene: TRBD1
V gene: TRBV7-2
CDR3 protein: CASRGTVPYGYTF

clone size: -
CDR3 length: 16
D gene: TRBD1
V gene: TRBV15
CDR3 protein: CATRDTTGGFKNIQYF

clone size: once
CDR3 length: 17
D gene: -
V gene: TRBV5-1
CDR3 protein: CASSLGEDTPSNQPQHF

clone size: -
CDR3 length: 10
D gene: -
V gene: TRBV20-1
CDR3 protein: CSATSNEQFF

clone size: once
CDR3 length: 13
D gene: -
V gene: TRBV5-6
CDR3 protein: CASSLIERGEQYF

clone size: -
CDR3 length: 13
D gene: TRBD1
V gene: TRBV29-1
CDR3 protein: CSVEDLGTGSYTF

clone size: -
CDR3 length: 17
D gene: -
V gene: TRBV10-2
CDR3 protein: CASSGGVAYANTGELFF

clone size: -
CDR3 length: 11
D gene: -
V gene: TRBV7-9
CDR3 protein: CASSQALEQYF

clone size: -
CDR3 length: 14
D gene: -
V gene: TRBV14
CDR3 protein: CASSQEGRNTEAFF

clone size: -
CDR3 length: 13
D gene: TRBD2
V gene: TRBV7-8
CDR3 protein: CASSSGGYNEQFF

clone size: -
CDR3 length: 14
D gene: -
V gene: TRBV6-2/TRBV6-3
CDR3 protein: CASSYDRLTYEQYF

clone size: -
CDR3 length: 12
D gene: TRBD1
V gene: TRBV29-1
CDR3 protein: CSVRGTGQGYTF

clone size: -
CDR3 length: 15
D gene: -
V gene: TRBV29-1
CDR3 protein: CSVEDQAGVGGEQYF

clone size: -
CDR3 length: 14
D gene: TRBD1
V gene: TRBV3-1/TRBV3-2
CDR3 protein: CASSQRDSVNGYTF

clone size: -
CDR3 length: 15
D gene: -
V gene: TRBV19
CDR3 protein: CASTPGQPTNYGYTF

clone size: -
CDR3 length: 14
D gene: -
V gene: TRBV28
CDR3 protein: CASTTNGRNYGYTF

clone size: -
CDR3 length: 13
D gene: TRBD1
V gene: TRBV10-3
CDR3 protein: CASGTGVVETQYF

clone size: -
CDR3 length: 15
D gene: -
V gene: TRBV18
CDR3 protein: CASSPITQGNYGYTF

clone size: few
CDR3 length: 16
D gene: TRBD1
V gene: TRBV28
CDR3 protein: CASSRPDRDATGELFF

clone size: -
CDR3 length: 14
D gene: -
V gene: TRBV19
CDR3 protein: CASSIDRATDTQYF

clone size: few
CDR3 length: 15
D gene: TRBD1
V gene: TRBV11-2
CDR3 protein: CASSLLQGDTGELFF

clone size: -
CDR3 length: 14
D gene: -
V gene: TRBV5-1
CDR3 protein: CASSVRGNGEKLFF

clone size: -
CDR3 length: 16
D gene: TRBD1
V gene: TRBV7-2
CDR3 protein: CASSRGGGQRGYGYTF

clone size: -
CDR3 length: 19
D gene: TRBD2
V gene: TRBV24-1
CDR3 protein: CATSDSSSGRWGSTGELFF

clone size: -
CDR3 length: 14
D gene: -
V gene: TRBV30
CDR3 protein: CAWTTADSGNTIYF

clone size: -
CDR3 length: 19
D gene: TRBD2
V gene: TRBV6-2/TRBV6-3
CDR3 protein: CASSSPPARTSGETYEQYF

clone size: -
CDR3 length: 13
D gene: -
V gene: TRBV5-8
CDR3 protein: CASSLVSGYAQYF

clone size: -
CDR3 length: 16
D gene: -
V gene: TRBV6-5
CDR3 protein: CASSYFPGGWAGELFF

clone size: -
CDR3 length: 13
D gene: -
V gene: TRBV6-4
CDR3 protein: CASSEQGNTEAFF

clone size: -
CDR3 length: 16
D gene: TRBD2
V gene: TRBV6-1
CDR3 protein: CASSDRLAGAHNEQFF

clone size: -
CDR3 length: 14
D gene: TRBD2
V gene: TRBV7-2
CDR3 protein: CASSLGLANNEQFF

clone size: -
CDR3 length: 13
D gene: -
V gene: TRBV2
CDR3 protein: CASSEGIEYGYTF

clone size: once
CDR3 length: 14
D gene: -
V gene: TRBV2
CDR3 protein: CASSPPGRTDTQYF

clone size: -
CDR3 length: 14
D gene: -
V gene: TRBV4-3
CDR3 protein: CASSQVPSNQPQHF

clone size: -
CDR3 length: 17
D gene: TRBD2
V gene: TRBV3-1/TRBV3-2
CDR3 protein: CASSQALSGSFPDTQYF

clone size: -
CDR3 length: 13
D gene: -
V gene: TRBV5-4
CDR3 protein: CASSEGPAYEQYF

clone size: -
CDR3 length: 13
D gene: -
V gene: TRBV5-1
CDR3 protein: CASSDEGTDTQYF

clone size: -
CDR3 length: 13
D gene: TRBD1
V gene: TRBV19
CDR3 protein: CASRGTGTYEQYF

clone size: -
CDR3 length: 14
D gene: -
V gene: TRBV28
CDR3 protein: CASSLLRGNQPQHF

clone size: -
CDR3 length: 14
D gene: -
V gene: TRBV18
CDR3 protein: CASSGQVDTDEQFF

clone size: -
CDR3 length: 14
D gene: -
V gene: TRBV19
CDR3 protein: CASSMRTAKRGYTF

clone size: -
CDR3 length: 16
D gene: TRBD2
V gene: TRBV24-1
CDR3 protein: CATSDASGRNTGELFF

clone size: -
CDR3 length: 12
D gene: -
V gene: TRBV30
CDR3 protein: CAWSASQGEAFF

clone size: -
CDR3 length: 14
D gene: TRBD1
V gene: TRBV7-2
CDR3 protein: CASSLTGQLYGYTF

clone size: -
CDR3 length: 14
D gene: -
V gene: TRBV25-1
CDR3 protein: CASSVGDLPQPQHF

clone size: -
CDR3 length: 16
D gene: -
V gene: TRBV20-1
CDR3 protein: CSASPLGGGGNTEAFF

clone size: -
CDR3 length: 16
D gene: TRBD1
V gene: TRBV7-8
CDR3 protein: CASSLLGGNNNSPLHF

clone size: -
CDR3 length: 15
D gene: -
V gene: TRBV28
CDR3 protein: CASRLTGYSYNEQFF